Listed below are T cell receptor beta chains from one sample, sequenced in a study of blood T cell repertoires in COVID-19. Sequencing was performed with immunoSEQ multiplex PCR; in TCRdb, only in-frame clones are kept and a portion is missing. The sample contains roughly 230,000 clones, 70% to 90% of which appear only once. Sequenced input: peripheral blood. These receptors all come from a man aged 40-55 years with acute or convalescent COVID-19. Both conserved end residues are part of each CDR3. The D gene is left open where the match is weak. Clone size appears in some rows only: once, few, many, or a class for an expanded clone.

.	.	TRBV3-1/TRBV3-2	TRBJ1-2	TGTGCCAGCAGCCCAGGGGTAGGTAACTATGGCTACACCTTC	CASSPGVGNYGYTF
.	.	TRBV19	TRBJ1-2	TGTGCCTCACGGGAGGGTTACGGCTACACCTTC	CASREGYGYTF
.	.	TRBV11-2	TRBJ1-4	TGTGCCAGCAGCTTAAGCGGGACAACTTATGAAAAACTGTTTTTT	CASSLSGTTYEKLFF
.	.	TRBV7-2	TRBJ2-7	TGTGCCAGCAGCCCTAGACCCTCCTACGAGCAGTACTTC	CASSPRPSYEQYF
TRBD2	.	TRBV7-2	TRBJ2-7	TGTGCCAGCAGCTTAGAGCGGGGCCTATGGTTATCATCCTACGAGCAGTACTTC	CASSLERGLWLSSYEQYF
.	.	TRBV6-1	TRBJ1-2	TGTGCCAGCAGTGAATCACAGTATGGCTACACCTTC	CASSESQYGYTF
.	.	TRBV10-3	TRBJ1-5	TGTGCCATCGGAGAGCATCCTAATCAGCCCCAGCATTTT	CAIGEHPNQPQHF
.	.	TRBV7-9	TRBJ1-1	TGTGCCAGCAGCTTCGGAGGGGACACTGAAGCTTTCTTT	CASSFGGDTEAFF
TRBD2	.	TRBV19	TRBJ2-6	TGTGCCAGTAATTACGGGGGGATCTCTGGGGCCAACGTCCTGACTTTC	CASNYGGISGANVLTF
TRBD2	.	TRBV5-5	TRBJ2-7	TGTGCCAGCAGCTTATACGGGGGGGAGCAGTACTTC	CASSLYGGEQYF
TRBD1	.	TRBV5-5	TRBJ2-7	TGTGCCAGCAGCTCGACCCGGGACAGCACCTACGAGCAGTACTTC	CASSSTRDSTYEQYF
.	few	TRBV29-1	TRBJ1-2	TGCAGCGTTGTACGGGGTATAGACTATGGCTACACCTTC	CSVVRGIDYGYTF
TRBD1	.	TRBV27	TRBJ1-2	TGTGCCAGCAGTTCATTTCGGGACAGGTATTACGATGGCTACACCTTC	CASSSFRDRYYDGYTF
TRBD1	.	TRBV6-5	TRBJ1-2	TGTGCCACCGCTCCCGACAGGGGGAACTATGGCTACACCTTC	CATAPDRGNYGYTF
.	few	TRBV5-1	TRBJ2-6	TGCGCCAGCAGCTACCAGGGTTCCGGGGCCAACGTCCTGACTTTC	CASSYQGSGANVLTF